This TCR beta chain was retrieved from a study of cytomegalovirus exposure and HLA in healthy donors. Points from the study as a whole: Most TCR sequences proved rare, with some public TCRs found in many donors.

This clone has only one observation. Its antigen remains unknown. PCR used 60 Vbeta primers and 13 Jbeta primers. The repertoire was sequenced with immunoSEQ multiplex PCR; TCRdb's copy has only in-frame clones and lacks some. The sample comprises about 140,000 clones, 80% of which are singletons, and less than 3% rests with the top ten. V was clipped by 1 base and J by 4 bases, with 13 bases between them. In germline, CDR1 is LNHDA, CDR2 SQIVND (reference sequence). The CDR3 sequence is 15 residues long. The sequenced sample was PBMCs. The receptor was derived from a man in his fifties in good health and CMV-seronegative. This chain uses TRBV19 with TRBJ1-2, with D perhaps matching TRBD1 (6 bases). The CDR3, as DNA: TGTGCCAGTAGTATAGCCGACGGGACACCCTATGGCTACACCTTC. Its translation is CASSIADGTPYGYTF. Combining the CDR3 with reference TRBV19 and TRBJ1-2 gives the whole variable domain DGGITQSPKYLFRKEGQNVTLSCEQNLNHDAMYWYRQDPGQGLRLIYYSQIVNDFQKGDIAEGYSVSREKKESFPLTVTSAQKNPTAFYLCASSIADGTPYGYTFGSGTRLTVV.